This T cell receptor (beta chain) was sequenced for a study of control samples from healthy donors and cancer patients. This clone appeared a single time. An end of the junction differs from the germline gene, which may be a read error. CDR1 and CDR2 from the germline V gene are GTSNPN and SVGIG (reference sequence). This CDR3 contains 11 residues. Data came from immunoSEQ multiplex PCR; TCRdb stores just in-frame clones and leaves some out. This table holds over 110,000 clones, more than 90% found once. The receptor comes from a man under 40 in good health. The V gene is TRBV30, the J gene TRBJ2-1; 8 bases are shared with TRBD2. Material for sequencing was blood. The CDR3, as DNA: TGTGCCTGGGCCGGGGGGGAGACGCCGGTCTTC. Amino acid sequence: CAWAGGETPVF.